The entry below gives a single T cell receptor beta chain sequence along with its context. Its cognate antigen is unknown. The data derive from a study of graft-versus-host responses after intestinal transplantation. Study overall: All of the recipients had induction that used anti-thymocyte globulin, then tacrolimus and steroids for about 3 years. Study results and caveats: Early after transplant, HvG declines were associated with peak levels of circulating GvH clones. Present in recipient marrow, GvH clones included some that appeared first in ileum or blood. Across patients carrying graft-donor T cell macrochimerism, allografts held high graft-versus-host to host-versus-graft clonal ratios.

This table comes from immunoSEQ multiplex PCR, and its TCRdb copy is limited to in-frame clones, with some not included. The table records roughly 100,000 clones, over 85% of them present only once. With 0 bases removed from V and 5 bases from J, the gap between germline ends came to 9 bases. The CDR3 loop spans 14 amino acids. The germline gives CDR1 PRHDT, CDR2 FYEKMQ (reference sequence). The TCR was taken from a human donor who received an intestinal transplant. The V gene is TRBV13, the J gene TRBJ2-3; either TRBD1 or TRBD2 may supply D (5 bases each). The source material was unstimulated CD8+ T cells sorted from spleen or lymph node cells, sampled before intestinal transplant. The CDR3 loop reads CASSLGRGGDTQYF. CDR3 in DNA: TGTGCCAGCAGCTTAGGCCGTGGGGGAGATACGCAGTATTTT.